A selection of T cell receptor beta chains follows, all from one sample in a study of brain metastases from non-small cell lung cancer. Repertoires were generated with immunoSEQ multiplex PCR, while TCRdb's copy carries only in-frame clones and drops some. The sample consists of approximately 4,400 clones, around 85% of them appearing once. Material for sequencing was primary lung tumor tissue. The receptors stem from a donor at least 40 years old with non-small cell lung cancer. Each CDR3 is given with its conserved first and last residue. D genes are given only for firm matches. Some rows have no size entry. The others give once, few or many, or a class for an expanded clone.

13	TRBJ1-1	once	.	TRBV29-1	CSVGANTNTEAFF	TGCAGCGTTGGGGCCAATACAAACACTGAAGCTTTCTTT
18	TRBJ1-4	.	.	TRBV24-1	CATSALGVHNTTNEKLFF	TGTGCCACCAGCGCCTTAGGGGTTCACAACACAACTAATGAAAAACTGTTTTTT
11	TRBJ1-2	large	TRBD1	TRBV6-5	CAIGTDYGYTF	TGTGCCATCGGGACAGACTATGGCTACACCTTC
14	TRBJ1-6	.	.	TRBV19	CASSIFGEGSPLHF	TGTGCCAGTAGTATCTTCGGGGAAGGCTCACCCCTCCACTTT
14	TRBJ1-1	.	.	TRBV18	CASSPPKGFTEAFF	TGTGCCAGCTCACCACCCAAGGGGTTCACTGAAGCTTTCTTT
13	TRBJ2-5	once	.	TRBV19	CASSRGAQETQYF	TGTGCCAGTAGTCGGGGGGCCCAAGAGACCCAGTACTTC
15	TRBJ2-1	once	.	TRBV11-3	CASSIDRSSYNEQFF	TGTGCCAGCAGCATCGACAGAAGCTCCTACAATGAGCAGTTCTTC
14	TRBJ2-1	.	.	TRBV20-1	CSASRAGSRNEQFF	TGCAGTGCTAGTAGGGCAGGGAGTCGCAATGAGCAGTTCTTC
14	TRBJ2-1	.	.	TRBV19	CASSPGFGYNEQFF	TGTGCCAGTAGTCCAGGTTTCGGGTACAATGAGCAGTTCTTC
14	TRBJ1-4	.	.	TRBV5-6	CASSRTGLREKLFF	TGTGCCAGCAGCCGCACAGGGTTAAGAGAAAAACTGTTTTTT
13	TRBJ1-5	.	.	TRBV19	CASVRGLNQPQHF	TGTGCCAGTGTCCGGGGCCTAAATCAGCCCCAGCATTTT
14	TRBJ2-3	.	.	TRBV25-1	CASSEQGITDTQYF	TGTGCCAGCAGTGAGCAGGGGATCACAGATACGCAATATTTT
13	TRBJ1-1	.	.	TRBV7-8	CASSRTAISEAFF	TGTGCCAGCAGCCGGACAGCAATATCTGAAGCTTTCTTT
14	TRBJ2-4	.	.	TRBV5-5	CASSLGAAKNIQYF	TGTGCCAGCAGCTTGGGGGCGGCCAAAAACATTCAGTACTTC
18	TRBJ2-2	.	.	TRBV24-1	CATSEGGGVSLNTGELFF	TGTGCCACCAGTGAGGGGGGCGGGGTGAGCCTGAACACCGGGGAGCTGTTTTTT
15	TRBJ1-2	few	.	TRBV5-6	CASRHQGTGSYGYTF	TGTGCCAGCAGACACCAGGGAACGGGAAGCTATGGCTACACCTTC
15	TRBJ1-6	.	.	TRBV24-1	CATSDFNSLNSPLYF	TGTGCCACCAGTGATTTTAACAGCCTTAATTCACCCCTCTACTTT
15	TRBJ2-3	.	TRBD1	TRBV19	CASSGRGQDTDTQYF	TGTGCCAGTAGCGGCAGGGGGCAAGACACAGATACGCAATATTTT
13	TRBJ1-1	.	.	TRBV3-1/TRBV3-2	CASIWTANTEAFF	TGTGCCAGCATCTGGACGGCAAACACTGAAGCTTTCTTT
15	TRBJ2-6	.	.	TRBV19	CASSISNSGANVLTF	TGTGCCAGTAGTATAAGTAACTCTGGGGCCAACGTCCTGACTTTC
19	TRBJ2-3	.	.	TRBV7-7	CASSPELGRGYQSTDTQYF	TGTGCCAGCAGCCCCGAACTGGGACGAGGGTACCAGAGCACAGATACGCAGTATTTT
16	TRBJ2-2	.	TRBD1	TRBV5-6	CASSPLGQGVSGELFF	TGTGCCAGCAGCCCCCTCGGACAGGGGGTCTCCGGGGAGCTGTTTTTT
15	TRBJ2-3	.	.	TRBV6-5	CASSYGRLSTDTQYF	TGTGCCAGCAGTTACGGCCGGCTTAGCACAGATACGCAGTATTTT
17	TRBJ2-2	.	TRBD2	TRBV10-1	CASSEASGGNLGGELFF	TGCGCCAGCAGTGAAGCTAGCGGTGGCAACTTGGGCGGGGAGCTGTTTTTT
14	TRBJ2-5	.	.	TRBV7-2	CASSPGRSQETQYF	TGTGCCAGCAGCCCGGGACGGAGCCAAGAGACCCAGTACTTC
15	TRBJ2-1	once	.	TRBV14	CASSFRDHPIDEQFF	TGTGCCAGCAGCTTCCGGGACCACCCTATAGATGAGCAGTTCTTC
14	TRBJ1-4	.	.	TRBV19	CASSTSRRVEKLFF	TGTGCCAGTAGTACTAGCCGGAGGGTGGAAAAACTGTTTTTT
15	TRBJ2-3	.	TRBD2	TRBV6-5	CASRVGRTSTDTQYF	TGTGCCAGCAGAGTCGGGAGGACTAGCACAGATACGCAGTATTTT
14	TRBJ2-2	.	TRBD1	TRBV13	CASSSGQGRGELFF	TGTGCCAGCAGCTCTGGACAGGGGAGGGGGGAGCTGTTTTTT
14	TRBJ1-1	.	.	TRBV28	CASSSRDMNTEAFF	TGTGCCAGCAGTTCCAGGGACATGAACACTGAAGCTTTCTTT
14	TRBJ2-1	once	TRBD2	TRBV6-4	CASSKAGGTNEQFF	TGTGCCAGCAGTAAAGCGGGGGGGACCAATGAGCAGTTCTTC